These T cell receptor beta chains were read from a single sample in a study of CD8+ T cells in alopecia areata. Sequencing used immunoSEQ multiplex PCR; TCRdb keeps in-frame clones, though not all of them. The data contain 200,000 to 250,000 clones, 50% to 60% of them singletons. The sample here was CD4+ T cells sorted from blood, taken at week 0. These receptors were obtained from a human donor with alopecia areata. Both conserved end residues are trimmed from each CDR3.

j_call | v_call | cdr3_length | cdr3_aa
TRBJ1-5 | TRBV2 | 12 | ASRDSLSNQPQH
TRBJ2-7 | TRBV7-9 | 12 | ASSLGSSSYEQY
TRBJ2-1 | TRBV9 | 11 | ASSGQVYNEQF
TRBJ1-1 | TRBV29-1 | 12 | SVQPGTQNTEAF
TRBJ2-1 | TRBV30 | 13 | AWNKDLISYNEQF
TRBJ2-5 | TRBV30 | 10 | AWSGPQETQY
TRBJ1-4 | TRBV5-1 | 12 | ASSPRDIGEKLF
TRBJ2-1 | TRBV6-5 | 11 | ASKGQGGGEQF
TRBJ2-2 | TRBV7-9 | 16 | ASSKIGTSGMITGELF
TRBJ2-7 | TRBV4-1 | 15 | ASSQALTGGVTYEQY
TRBJ1-1 | TRBV7-8 | 12 | ASSFRKQRTEAF
TRBJ2-3 | TRBV6-1 | 13 | ASSRDRVVRDTQY
TRBJ2-1 | TRBV7-9 | 12 | ASSWGQGRAEQF
TRBJ1-5 | TRBV11-2 | 13 | ASSSTGNSNQPQH
TRBJ2-1 | TRBV4-1 | 14 | ASSQDLSGRAHEQF
TRBJ2-7 | TRBV7-2 | 14 | ASSLPRLGQTYEQY
TRBJ1-1 | TRBV2 | 12 | ASSGLLMNTEAF
TRBJ1-2 | TRBV4-1 | 11 | ASSQDNAGGYT
TRBJ2-7 | TRBV6-5 | 10 | ASRAGHYEQY
TRBJ2-3 | TRBV10-3 | 13 | AISESRTSRDTQY
TRBJ2-7 | TRBV7-8 | 12 | ASSPGQGQHEQY
TRBJ2-7 | TRBV29-1 | 16 | SVEMESGGLNSSYEQY
TRBJ1-2 | TRBV7-9 | 11 | ASSSDRVGGYT
TRBJ1-1 | TRBV20-1 | 9 | SARVQLEAF
TRBJ2-7 | TRBV7-3 | 11 | ASSDGQNYEQY
TRBJ2-1 | TRBV6-6 | 12 | ASILSGRSYEQF
TRBJ1-6 | TRBV30 | 11 | AWKGHFNTPLH
TRBJ2-7 | TRBV4-2 | 12 | ASSRNRQAYEQY
TRBJ2-7 | TRBV7-6 | 11 | ASSLSSDYEQY
TRBJ1-5 | TRBV29-1 | 11 | SVTGGAGQPQH
TRBJ2-4 | TRBV5-1 | 13 | ASSLEGITKNIQY
TRBJ2-5 | TRBV1 | 15 | TSKFGVAGGPPETQY
TRBJ1-2 | TRBV5-4 | 11 | ASRRTGSDGYT